The 27 T cell receptor beta chains below were found in one sample sequenced in a study of Ad26.COV2.S vaccination and SARS-CoV-2 variants. Profiled with immunoSEQ multiplex PCR; TCRdb holds only in-frame clones, not every one. The table lists a few hundred thousand clones, roughly four fifths of them singletons. Treatment noted: some 19 received Ad26.COV2.S at low or high dose, single or two shots; several received placebo; per-sample allocation not given. It was on day 63 after the first vaccine or placebo injection that samples were taken. Sequenced material: peripheral blood, taken in a trial of Ad26.COV2.S vaccine versus placebo. These receptor sequences come from a person aged 18 to 59 who received the Ad26.COV2.S COVID-19 vaccine or a placebo.

The chain recombines TRBV5-1 with TRBJ2-6; D perhaps matches TRBD2 (5 bases). V was clipped by 4 bases and J by 1 base, with 12 bases between them. The germline V gene has CDR1 SGHRS and CDR2 YFSETQ. CDR3 length equals 16 residues. The CDR3 DNA sequence: TGCGCCAGCAGCCCAACGTCGGGGTCTGGGGCCAACGTCCTGACTTTC. This translates into CASSPTSGSGANVLTF.

The V and J genes are TRBV18 and TRBJ2-3, with 7 bases matching TRBD1. This CDR3 is 14 amino acids long. Germline V gene lookup returns CDR1 KGHSH and CDR2 LQKENI. V lost 5 bases and J lost 6; bases outside the gene matches: 8. The CDR3 here is CASSSNRGRDTQYF. The CDR3 nucleotides are TGTGCCAGCTCATCCAACAGGGGAAGGGATACGCAGTATTTT.

This clone has a single count. The CDR3 bases are TGTGCCAGCAGTTACGAGGGGGACAGACCCTATGGCTACACCTTC. Translating gives CASSYEGDRPYGYTF. The chain recombines TRBV6-2 or TRBV6-3 with TRBJ1-2; TRBD1 matches 7 bases. V lost 2 bases to trimming and J lost 4 bases; unmatched junction nucleotides: 7. The CDR3 totals 15 residues. The germline gives CDR1 MNHEY, CDR2 SVGEGT.

The chain uses TRBV27 and TRBJ2-5; D may correspond to TRBD1 or TRBD2 (5 bases each). This CDR3 spans 14 amino acids. The germline V and J ends were trimmed by 7 bases and 4 bases, with 16 bases remaining between them. The V gene's germline CDR1 is MNHEY and CDR2 SMNVEV (reference sequence). The CDR3 DNA reads TGTGCCAGCAAGCTACTAGGGGAGCCAGAGACCCAGTACTTC. This gives the protein CASKLLGEPETQYF.

The V and J genes are TRBV7-9 and TRBJ2-7, with D maybe TRBD1 (5 bases). The germline gives CDR1 SEHNR, CDR2 FQNEAQ (reference sequence). This CDR3 comprises 13 residues. V was cut by 5 bases and J by 5 bases, with 13 bases left in between. In nucleotides, the CDR3 is TGTGCCAGCAGCGGTCAGGGAATCGACGAGCAGTACTTC. Translated: CASSGQGIDEQYF.

This chain links TRBV5-1 with TRBJ1-1; weak D call: TRBD1 (6 bases). Germline CDR1 and CDR2: SGHRS and YFSETQ. The CDR3 is 14 residues long. Trimming cost V 3 bases and J 3 bases, with 12 bases left between them. In DNA, the CDR3 is TGCGCCAGCAGCTATGGACAGACTTACACTGAAGCTTTCTTT. This translates into CASSYGQTYTEAFF.

This clone was detected only a few times. Other DNA sequences in this specimen translate into the identical CDR3. The rearrangement links TRBV4-1 to TRBJ1-6; D not certain. There are 13 residues in the CDR3. V was trimmed by 1 base and J by 6 bases, leaving 4 bases between them. Germline V CDR1 and CDR2: MGHRA, YSYEKL. The CDR3: CASSQVPNSPLHF. DNA for the CDR3: TGCGCCAGCAGCCAAGTGCCTAATTCACCCCTCCACTTT.

This clone was found once. V usage is TRBV6-5 and J usage is TRBJ1-1; D gene ambiguous. V lost 4 bases and J lost 0, with 12 bases in between. The germline V gene encodes CDR1 MNHEY and CDR2 SVGAGI. The CDR3 is 15 amino acids. The chain's CDR3 is CASSLTQSLNTEAFF. The CDR3 DNA reads TGTGCCAGCAGTTTAACGCAGAGTCTGAACACTGAAGCTTTCTTT.

This chain uses TRBV28 with TRBJ2-3; D might be TRBD1 (6 bases). V lost 8 bases to trimming and J lost 0 bases, with 15 bases between them. CDR3 size: 15 residues. Germline V lookup: CDR1 MDHEN, CDR2 SYDVKM. The chain's CDR3 is CASQEGETSTDTQYF. CDR3 DNA: TGTGCCAGCCAAGAGGGGGAAACTAGCACAGATACGCAGTATTTT.

The chain is built from TRBV2 and TRBJ2-3, with a tentative D call TRBD1 (5 bases). The germline V gene has CDR1 SNHLY and CDR2 FYNNEI. V lost 7 bases to trimming and J lost 6 bases, with 20 bases between them. The CDR3 extends over 15 amino acids. The CDR3 loop is CASNGADSTRDTQYF. DNA of the CDR3: TGTGCCAGCAATGGGGCTGATAGCACGAGGGATACGCAGTATTTT.

The CDR3 DNA reads TGTGCCAGCAGCTTACCAGGGCTATCTACCTACGAGCAGTACTTC. It is translated as CASSLPGLSTYEQYF. The gene calls are TRBV11-3 and TRBJ2-7, with a tentative D call TRBD1 (5 bases). Germline assignment: CDR1 SGHNT and CDR2 YENEEA. CDR3 length: 15 amino acids. V gave up 2 bases and J gave up 2 bases, with 13 bases separating them.

The V and J genes are TRBV5-5 and TRBJ1-2; 11 nucleotides align to TRBD1. The J segment lost 8 bases and the V segment lost 4 bases, leaving 7 bases of the junction unmatched. The CDR3 loop spans 14 amino acids. Looked up from germline, CDR1 is SGHKS and CDR2 is YYEKEE (reference sequence). CDR3 coding DNA: TGTGCCAGCAGCATCGGACAGGGGGCGAGAGGCTACACCTTC. Translated: CASSIGQGARGYTF.

This chain links TRBV5-1 with TRBJ2-5; D ambiguous. Per the germline V gene, CDR1 is SGHRS and CDR2 is YFSETQ. Trimming removed 0 bases from V and 2 bases from J, with 5 bases in between. This CDR3 has 13 amino acids. The CDR3 sequence is CASSLEQQETQYF. DNA for the CDR3: TGCGCCAGCAGCTTGGAACAGCAAGAGACCCAGTACTTC. Full variable domain (outside the CDR3, taken from reference TRBV5-1 and TRBJ2-5): KAGVTQTPRYLIKTRGQQVTLSCSPISGHRSVSWYQQTPGQGLQFLFEYFSETQRNKGNFPGRFSGRQFSNSRSEMNVSTLELGDSALYLCASSLEQQETQYFGPGTRLLVL.

The chain carries TRBV5-1 and TRBJ2-2; D could derive from TRBD1 or TRBD2 (5 bases each). The CDR3 consists of 14 residues. Germline CDR1 reads SGHRS; CDR2 reads YFSETQ. Trimming took off 5 bases at V and 7 bases at J, with 15 bases between the two ends. In nucleotides, the CDR3 is TGCGCCAGCAGTATGGGGACGATCCTCGGGGAGCTGTTTTTT. It specifies CASSMGTILGELFF.

A single count supports this clone. This chain connects TRBV7-2 to TRBJ1-2; D remains unclear. Germline CDR1 reads SGHTA; CDR2 reads FQGNSA. V was trimmed by 5 bases and J by 2 bases, leaving 12 bases between them. The CDR3 runs 14 residues. The CDR3 here is CASSEQRSNYGYTF. The CDR3 DNA follows: TGTGCCAGCAGCGAACAGAGAAGCAACTATGGCTACACCTTC.

V is TRBV29-1 and J is TRBJ1-5; the D is unclear. Trimming shortened V by 7 bases and J by 4 bases, and 11 bases separated the two germline ends. CDR3 length: 12 residues. The germline V gene encodes CDR1 SQVTM and CDR2 ANQGSEA. CDR3 protein: CSAREANQPQHF. DNA for the CDR3: TGCAGCGCCCGGGAAGCGAATCAGCCCCAGCATTTT.

This clone appeared a few times. This sequence joins TRBV19 and TRBJ2-2, with 7 bases matching TRBD1. V dropped 4 bases and J dropped 1; count of bases not matched to a gene: 6. Germline CDR1 LNHDA, CDR2 SQIVND (reference sequence). The CDR3 has 16 residues. The DNA for the CDR3 is TGTGCCAGTAGTAAGGGTAGGACAGGGAACACCGGGGAGCTGTTTTTT. Amino acid sequence: CASSKGRTGNTGELFF.

V usage is TRBV9 and J usage is TRBJ1-1; no firm D call. V dropped 0 bases and J dropped 3 bases, with 6 bases sitting between them. Per germline, CDR1 SGDLS and CDR2 YYNGEE. CDR3 length equals 13 residues. The CDR3 protein is CASSVDGDTEAFF. The CDR3 coding sequence is TGTGCCAGCAGCGTAGATGGGGACACTGAAGCTTTCTTT.

The rearrangement links TRBV5-1 to TRBJ1-2, with a tentative D call TRBD1 (6 bases). The CDR3 spans 15 residues. V was cut by 0 bases and J by 4 bases, with 13 bases left in between. The V gene's germline CDR1 is SGHRS and CDR2 YFSETQ. CDR3 protein: CASSLDPGAGYGYTF. The CDR3 DNA follows: TGCGCCAGCAGCTTGGATCCGGGGGCTGGCTATGGCTACACCTTC.

This clone appeared a single time. The chain joins TRBV4-1 to TRBJ2-7; 7 bases fit TRBD1. CDR3 length: 15 amino acids. The germline V gene has CDR1 MGHRA and CDR2 YSYEKL. With V trimmed by 4 bases and J by 3 bases, 9 bases remained unmatched. The CDR3 loop is CASSRMYRGDYEQYF. CDR3 nucleotides: TGCGCCAGCAGCCGCATGTACAGGGGAGACTACGAGCAGTACTTC.

This clone was counted between two and nine times. The chain employs TRBV6-5 and TRBJ1-5, with D hard to call. Germline V gene lookup returns CDR1 MNHEY and CDR2 SVGAGI. This CDR3 has 13 amino acids. V was trimmed by 0 bases and J by 5 bases, leaving 5 bases between them. Here the CDR3 reads CASSYSWDQPQHF. CDR3 bases: TGTGCCAGCAGTTACTCGTGGGATCAGCCCCAGCATTTT.

The V call is TRBV4-1, the J call TRBJ1-5; D unresolved. Trimming stripped 3 bases from V and 6 bases from J, with 18 bases between. The CDR3 totals 16 residues. Per the germline V gene, CDR1 is MGHRA and CDR2 is YSYEKL. This CDR3 is CASSQTTGEWGQPQHF. The CDR3 DNA reads as TGCGCCAGCAGCCAGACCACCGGGGAATGGGGTCAGCCCCAGCATTTT.

This chain connects TRBV10-1 to TRBJ1-1, with D hard to call. V was pared by 0 bases and J by 4 bases, with 30 bases between. The germline CDR1 and CDR2 sequences are WNHNN and SYGVQD (reference sequence). The CDR3 consists of 21 residues. For the CDR3, the DNA is TGCGCCAGCAGTGAGTCTTCCCTGCTAGGGCAGGAGTCATCTCGCGGCACTGAAGCTTTCTTT. Its translation: CASSESSLLGQESSRGTEAFF.

The J gene is TRBJ2-7, the V gene TRBV7-2; D gene uncertain. The CDR3 is 13 amino acids. Trimming stripped 5 bases from V and 5 bases from J, with 13 bases between. Germline V gene data show CDR1 as SGHTA and CDR2 as FQGNSA. CDR3 sequence: CASSPPRPHEQYF. CDR3 nucleotide sequence: TGTGCCAGCAGCCCCCCGCGGCCCCACGAGCAGTACTTC.

This chain joins TRBV9 and TRBJ2-1; 8 bases are shared with TRBD2. Germline CDR1 reads SGDLS; CDR2 reads YYNGEE. The CDR3 extends over 16 amino acids. With V trimmed by 0 bases and J by 3 bases, 5 bases remained unmatched. The CDR3 sequence: CASSVVTSGFYNEQFF. CDR3 DNA sequence: TGTGCCAGCAGCGTAGTCACTAGCGGTTTCTACAATGAGCAGTTCTTC.

The chain combines TRBV14 with TRBJ2-7; the match to TRBD1 covers 7 bases. The CDR3 runs to 16 residues. Germline V lookup: CDR1 SGHDN, CDR2 FVKESK. Germline trimming cut 0 bases from V and 0 bases from J; bases unmatched to any gene: 5. CDR3: CASSQDYWTGSYEQYF. CDR3 DNA: TGTGCCAGCAGCCAAGACTACTGGACAGGCTCCTACGAGCAGTACTTC.

This clone has only one observation. V and J are TRBV2 and TRBJ2-3, with 12 bases lining up with TRBD1. The CDR3 runs to 15 residues. The V gene's germline CDR1 is SNHLY and CDR2 FYNNEI. J lost 3 bases, V lost 5 bases, and 3 bases had no gene match. The chain's CDR3 is CASSRDRGRTDTQYF. The DNA of the CDR3 is TGTGCCAGCAGTCGGGACAGGGGGCGTACAGATACGCAGTATTTT.